Below, one T cell receptor (beta chain) is given with its context. Profiled with immunoSEQ multiplex PCR; TCRdb holds only in-frame clones, not every one. Among 40,000 to 55,000 clones listed, 75% to 95% were seen once. This CDR3 is built from 15 residues. Germline V gene sequence: CDR1 LGHNA, CDR2 YNFKEQ. The ends lost 3 bases at V and 5 bases at J; junction bases unmatched: 5. These data originate in a study of T cell changes during pregnancy in multiple sclerosis. The sequence was collected from a female donor with multiple sclerosis, enrolled in a pregnancy study. Sample: CD8+ T cells from peripheral blood mononuclear cells, taken in the second trimester of pregnancy. J is TRBJ2-7 and V is TRBV4-2, with TRBD2 matching over 12 bases. The CDR3 sequence is CASSHLAGGPNEQYF. The DNA of the CDR3 is TGTGCCAGCAGCCACCTAGCGGGGGGGCCCAACGAGCAGTACTTC.